Listed here are 26 T cell receptor beta chains from one sample, sequenced in a study of molecular identifiers for immune sequencing clone quantification (dated by TCRdb to the late 2010s). Library prep was done by PCR. The instrument given in TCRdb is Illumina HiSeq 4000. TCRdb cleaned the public reads at Q25 with fastp, built clones with MiXCR and kept in-frame beta chains. CDR3 protein duplicates are merged, each entry listing the most common genes and DNA. This sample comprises some 8,500 distinct CDR3 sequences, around an eighth of them detected only once. The top ten clonotypes cover approximately 1.6% of the sample. Sequencing was done on a sample of naive CD8+ T cells from blood, with Jurkat cell RNA spiked in. In the paper's terms, the cell subset or site label means: FACS-sorted CD8+CD4-CCR7+CD45RA+ naive T cells. These receptors all stem from a human donor in good health. Some libraries in this study had Jurkat cell RNA spiked in.

This clonotype was recorded at least ten times. The chain has TRBV20-1 and TRBJ1-6; D call uncertain. The CDR3 is 16 amino acids. V was cut by 0 bases and J by 0 bases, with 9 bases left in between. From germline, CDR1 is DFQATT and CDR2 SNEGSKA (reference sequence). CDR3 nucleotide sequence: TGCAGTGCTAGAGACAAGAAGAGCTCCTATAATTCACCCCTCCACTTT. Protein product: CSARDKKSSYNSPLHF.

This clonotype is medium-sized (0.01 to 0.1%). V gene TRBV28 combines with J gene TRBJ2-7; D is perhaps TRBD1 or TRBD2 (5 bases each). The V and J ends lost 6 bases and 3 bases respectively, with 18 bases between them. This CDR3 spans 15 amino acids. From germline, CDR1 is MDHEN and CDR2 SYDVKM. In nucleotides, the CDR3 is TGTGCCAGCAGCACGGACCGGGACGCCGGCTACGAGCAGTACTTC. This codes for CASSTDRDAGYEQYF.

This clonotype is classed as medium-sized. The V gene is TRBV19, the J gene TRBJ2-2; TRBD1 might be the D (6 bases). V was shortened by 5 bases and J by 5 bases, with 15 bases between the two germline ends. The germline V gene encodes CDR1 LNHDA and CDR2 SQIVND (reference sequence). The CDR3 sequence is 15 residues long. The CDR3 protein is CASSSDGTRTGELFF. In DNA form, the CDR3 reads TGTGCCAGTAGTTCCGACGGGACACGAACCGGGGAGCTGTTTTTT.

As to this clonotype: One junction end disagrees with the germline gene, perhaps due to a read error. The chain employs TRBV12-3 or TRBV12-4 and TRBJ1-3; D gene uncertain. The CDR3 spans 11 residues. The CDR3 nucleotides read TGTGCAAGCAGCTTTCGGGATACGCTCTATTTT. Its translation is CASSFRDTLYF.

This clonotype was observed many times. The chain couples TRBV7-9 to TRBJ2-7; 7 bases fit TRBD2. V was clipped by 4 bases and J by 5 bases; unmatched bases: 11. CDR1 and CDR2 from the germline V gene are SEHNR and FQNEAQ (reference sequence). This CDR3 contains 15 residues. The CDR3 loop reads CASSSTGTTVDEQYF. CDR3 DNA: TGTGCCAGCAGCTCAACCGGGACTACAGTCGACGAGCAGTACTTC. The variable domain in full, with the rest retrieved from reference TRBV7-9 and TRBJ2-7, is DTGVSQNPRHKITKRGQNVTFRCDPISEHNRLYWYRQTLGQGPEFLTYFQNEAQLEKSRLLSDRFSAERPKGSFSTLEIQRTEQGDSAMYLCASSSTGTTVDEQYFGPGTRLTVT.

This clonotype was observed at least ten times. CDR3 nucleotides: TGTGCCAGCAGCTTGGCCGGGGTGGCCTACGAGCAGTACTTC. Amino acids: CASSLAGVAYEQYF. V is TRBV5-6 and J is TRBJ2-7, with D tentatively TRBD2 (5 bases). The V and J ends lost 0 bases and 2 bases respectively, with 9 bases between them. The germline V gene has CDR1 SGHDT and CDR2 YYEEEE. There are 14 residues in the CDR3.

This clonotype was counted a few times. A much larger clonotype is one base distant, so this may be a read error. The CDR3 spells CASSLEGHRDRSYERYF. CDR3 nucleotide sequence: TGTGCCAGCAGCTTAGAAGGCCACCGGGACCGTTCCTACGAGCGGTACTTC. This chain links TRBV13 with TRBJ2-7, with D possibly called TRBD1 or TRBD2 (5 bases each). CDR1 is PRHDT and CDR2 is FYEKMQ in the germline V gene (reference sequence). The CDR3 spans 17 residues.

In its sample, this clonotype is medium-sized. The gene calls are TRBV20-1 and TRBJ2-3, with 11 positions matching TRBD2. The trim removed 5 bases at V and 3 bases at J, leaving 13 bases unmatched. This CDR3 region has 17 residues. Germline CDR1 DFQATT, CDR2 SNEGSKA (reference sequence). Here the CDR3 reads CSAPQTGSGGVTDTQYF. As DNA, the CDR3 is TGCAGTGCTCCTCAGACCGGTAGCGGGGGGGTGACAGATACGCAGTATTTT.

This clonotype has at least ten counts. An end of the junction differs from the germline gene, which may be a read error. The chain joins TRBV7-9 to TRBJ2-7; 8 nucleotides line up with TRBD1. The CDR3 totals 16 residues. Germline CDR1 SEHNR, CDR2 FQNEAQ (reference sequence). The CDR3 bases are TGTGCCAACAGCCCTAAGGTTCCAGGGGGCTCGGACGAGCAGTACTTC. Amino acids: CANSPKVPGGSDEQYF.

This clonotype was detected only once. This may stem from a read error, because a much larger clone lies one nucleotide away. The rearrangement links TRBV6-2 or TRBV6-3 to TRBJ2-7, with a weak D call TRBD2 (5 bases). The CDR3 is made up of 13 amino acids. CDR1 and CDR2 (germline): MNHEY, SVGEGT. The CDR3 region is CASSYSGAYEQCF. The CDR3 DNA follows: TGTGCCAGCAGTTACTCGGGAGCCTACGAGCAGTGCTTC.

This clonotype is medium-sized within its sample. The chain combines TRBV27 with TRBJ1-1; 7 nucleotides line up with TRBD1. Trimming cost V 0 bases and J 11 bases; bases outside gene matches: 6. Germline CDR1 is MNHEY and CDR2 is SMNVEV (reference sequence). The CDR3 spans 13 residues. The CDR3 spells CASSLSLRGEAFF. CDR3 coding DNA: TGTGCCAGCAGTTTATCGCTCAGGGGGGAGGCTTTCTTT.

This clonotype is classed as medium-sized (0.01 to 0.1%). The gene calls are TRBV5-6 and TRBJ2-7; the D gene is possibly TRBD1 (6 bases). Trimming cost V 1 base and J 7 bases, with 9 bases left between them. This CDR3 comprises 12 residues. Germline CDR1 and CDR2: SGHDT and YYEEEE. CDR3 in amino acids: CASSLTGNEQYF. CDR3 DNA sequence: TGTGCCAGCAGCTTGACAGGGAATGAGCAGTACTTC.

By share, this clonotype counts as medium-sized (0.01 to 0.1%). This chain connects TRBV19 to TRBJ2-1, with 14 bases that match TRBD2. The CDR3 spans 16 residues. In germline, CDR1 is LNHDA, CDR2 SQIVND (reference sequence). The V segment lost 3 bases and the J segment 7 bases; nucleotides outside the gene matches: 5. CDR3 nucleotides: TGTGCCAGTAGTATTGGGACTAGCGGGAGAGGAAATGAGCAGTTCTTC. Encoded protein: CASSIGTSGRGNEQFF. The full variable domain, rest sourced from reference TRBV19 and TRBJ2-1, is DGGITQSPKYLFRKEGQNVTLSCEQNLNHDAMYWYRQDPGQGLRLIYYSQIVNDFQKGDIAEGYSVSREKKESFPLTVTSAQKNPTAFYLCASSIGTSGRGNEQFFGPGTRLTVL.

Many counts were recorded for this clonotype. Mismatch with germline at one junction end may stem from a read error. The rearrangement uses TRBV5-3 and TRBJ1-4; 7 bases fit TRBD1. TRBV5-3 belongs to the ORF category, with a function that is uncertain. CDR3 length equals 15 residues. CDR3 sequence reads: CASSLQGISNERLFF. The CDR3 DNA is TGTGCCAGCTCTCTACAGGGGATTTCCAACGAAAGATTATTTTTC.

The sample holds many counts of this clonotype. The gene calls are TRBV6-2 or TRBV6-3 and TRBJ2-7, with 7 bases fitting TRBD1. This CDR3 is 12 amino acids long. CDR1 and CDR2 (germline): MNHEY, SVGEGT. Trimming took 8 bases from V and 0 from J; bases not matched to a gene: 1. DNA of the CDR3: TGTGCCAGCGGGACAGTCTCCTACGAGCAGTACTTC. Its translation: CASGTVSYEQYF.

In the case of this clonotype: This may stem from a read error, because a much larger clone lies one nucleotide away. This sequence joins TRBV6-1 and TRBJ2-7, with no clear D. Germline-derived CDR1 and CDR2 are MNHNS and SASEGT. This CDR3 has 14 residues. The DNA for the CDR3 is TGTGCCAGCAGTGAAGCCGTCTATGTCTACGAGCGGTACTTC. Protein product: CASSEAVYVYERYF.

By frequency in the sample, this clonotype is medium-sized. The J gene is TRBJ2-7, the V gene TRBV7-2, with 9 bases lining up with TRBD2. From germline, CDR1 is SGHTA and CDR2 FQGNSA. V dropped 4 bases and J dropped 2; count of bases not matched to a gene: 3. The CDR3 is 14 residues long. The CDR3 sequence is CASSWGGGAYEQYF. The CDR3 nucleotides read TGTGCCAGCAGCTGGGGCGGGGGGGCCTACGAGCAGTACTTC.

This clonotype was seen many times. The V call is TRBV7-9, the J call TRBJ1-2; D is unresolved. Germline V gene sequence: CDR1 SEHNR, CDR2 FQNEAQ (reference sequence). Trimming took off 1 base at V and 6 bases at J, with 12 bases between the two ends. This CDR3 is built from 14 residues. CDR3 nucleotides: TGTGCCAGCAGCTTAGGTTTAACATCCGATGGCTACACCTTC. This translates into CASSLGLTSDGYTF.

This clonotype was picked up many times. The chain employs TRBV7-9 and TRBJ2-5; TRBD2 is a possible D gene (5 bases). Trimming pared 4 bases from V and 6 bases from J, leaving 12 bases between. This CDR3 contains 13 residues. Germline V gene sequence: CDR1 SEHNR, CDR2 FQNEAQ (reference sequence). The CDR3 sequence is CASSSPGEQTQYF. CDR3 sequence (DNA): TGTGCCAGCAGCTCCCCCGGGGAGCAGACCCAGTACTTC.

The table lists this clonotype with a few counts. A read error may produce the germline difference seen at one junction end. The chain combines TRBV6-5 with TRBJ1-2, with 9 bases fitting TRBD1. The CDR3 has 13 amino acids. The V gene's germline CDR1 is MNHEY and CDR2 SVGAGI. CDR3 loop: CASSFYRGRIYAF. Written as DNA, the CDR3 is TGTGCCAGCAGTTTCTACAGGGGGCGTATCTACGCCTTC.

The chain carries TRBV28 and TRBJ2-1; TRBD2 matches 11 bases. V lost 6 bases and J lost 9; bases outside the gene matches: 10. The CDR3 extends over 15 amino acids. The germline V gene has CDR1 MDHEN and CDR2 SYDVKM. The CDR3 loop reads CASSGVAGGRGEQFF. Written as DNA, the CDR3 is TGTGCCAGCAGCGGGGTAGCGGGGGGGAGGGGTGAGCAGTTCTTC.

This clonotype was observed a few times. This chain links TRBV4-3 with TRBJ1-4, with no clear D. Trimming shortened V by 0 bases and J by 0 bases, and 17 bases separated the two germline ends. The CDR3 totals 19 residues. From germline, CDR1 is LGHNA and CDR2 YSLEER. Written as DNA, the CDR3 is TGCGCCAGCAGCCAAGAATCGCCGTTCCAGGTCGCAACTAATGAAAAACTGTTTTTT. Its protein product is CASSQESPFQVATNEKLFF.

This clonotype appeared many times. This chain joins TRBV24-1 and TRBJ2-7; D remains unclear. Trimming shortened V by 4 bases and J by 2 bases, and 11 bases separated the two germline ends. The CDR3 totals 14 residues. Germline CDR1 is KGHDR and CDR2 is SFDVKD. The CDR3 loop is CATSDSTNPYEQYF. DNA for the CDR3: TGTGCCACCAGTGACTCAACAAACCCCTACGAGCAGTACTTC.

This clonotype was recorded at least ten times. The V and J genes are TRBV19 and TRBJ2-2; tentative D call: TRBD1 (5 bases). The CDR3 is made up of 15 amino acids. V lost 3 bases and J 2 bases, leaving 10 bases between the germline ends. From germline, CDR1 is LNHDA and CDR2 SQIVND (reference sequence). The CDR3 spells CASSMPTVNTGELFF. The CDR3, as DNA: TGTGCCAGTAGTATGCCGACAGTAAACACCGGGGAGCTGTTTTTT.

As regards this clonotype: A much larger clonotype is one base distant, so this may be a read error. The J gene is TRBJ2-3, the V gene TRBV12-3 or TRBV12-4; TRBD1 agrees at 7 bases. This CDR3 comprises 16 residues. The CDR3 bases are TGTGCCAGCGGTTTACTTAGACAGGGCCTCACAGATACGCAGTATTTT. It translates to CASGLLRQGLTDTQYF.

The V call is TRBV7-3, the J call TRBJ2-1, with TRBD1 matching over 9 bases. This CDR3 is built from 16 residues. Per the germline V gene, CDR1 is SGHTA and CDR2 is FQGTGA. The trim removed 5 bases at V and 15 bases at J, leaving 20 bases unmatched. CDR3 loop: CASSAYRGPPDNGLFF. CDR3 DNA: TGTGCCAGCAGCGCATACAGGGGGCCCCCCGACAATGGGCTGTTCTTC.